This TCR beta chain was sequenced in a study of blood T cell repertoires in COVID-19. Overall study: T cells, B-cell-depleted T cells, or PBMCs supplied cDNA or gDNA.

The V end lost 5 bases, the J end lost 1 base, and 12 bases lay between the germline ends. The CDR3 extends over 15 amino acids. Germline values: CDR1 SGHTA, CDR2 FQGTGA. Authors' methods: Cell counts per sample came from amplifying reference gene primers. Data came from immunoSEQ multiplex PCR; TCRdb stores just in-frame clones and leaves some out. V, J and clone size are those of that table, while D and trimming were read from the DNA. The sample shows 250,000 to 350,000 clones, about four fifths of them seen only once. Patients from Seattle were sampled longitudinally, starting during active infection.

This receptor was identified in a human donor with COVID-19, enrolled during active disease. The donor label of this sample is uncertain. The sequenced material came from peripheral blood. The gene calls are TRBV7-3 and TRBJ2-1; D might be TRBD2 (6 bases). The CDR3 here is CASSGGFGSYNEQFF. The CDR3 DNA sequence: TGTGCCAGCAGCGGGGGGTTCGGTTCCTACAATGAGCAGTTCTTC.